A single sample gave rise to the 3 T cell receptor beta chains below, sequenced in a study of vaccination effects on CD4 cells after COVID-19. Antigen specificity for these receptors is unknown. The table came from immunoSEQ multiplex PCR; TCRdb's copy has only in-frame clones and leaves some out. This sample has about 66,000 clones, with around 79% found just once. Cultured cells yielded isolated CD4+ T cells after about ten days. It was two doses of either the BNT162b2 or mRNA-1273 vaccine that participants received. The sample was CD4+ T cells from PBMCs cultured without peptide, taken after COVID-19 vaccination. The receptor set was obtained from a human donor who received a COVID-19 vaccine.

This chain joins TRBV19 and TRBJ2-3; 7 positions agree with TRBD2. This CDR3 spans 16 amino acids. CDR1 is LNHDA and CDR2 is SQIVND in the germline V gene (reference sequence). V gave up 4 bases and J gave up 0 bases; unmatched junction bases: 7. The CDR3 bases are TGTGCCAGTAGTAGCGGGGGTTATACTAGCACAGATACGCAGTATTTT. Protein product: CASSSGGYTSTDTQYF. The entire variable domain, with the rest obtained from reference TRBV19 and TRBJ2-3, is as follows: DGGITQSPKYLFRKEGQNVTLSCEQNLNHDAMYWYRQDPGQGLRLIYYSQIVNDFQKGDIAEGYSVSREKKESFPLTVTSAQKNPTAFYLCASSSGGYTSTDTQYFGPGTRLTVL.

The chain employs TRBV27 and TRBJ2-3; 8 bases are shared with TRBD2. The germline CDR1 and CDR2 sequences are MNHEY and SMNVEV (reference sequence). Trimming at V came to 5 bases and at J to 0 bases, leaving 7 bases not matched to a gene. This CDR3 is built from 16 residues. The CDR3 loop is CASSHPSGYSTDTQYF. DNA of the CDR3: TGTGCCAGCAGTCACCCTAGCGGGTACAGCACAGATACGCAGTATTTT.

The CDR3 DNA sequence: TGCGCCAGCAGCTTCGGCAGGGCGAACACCGGGGAGCTGTTTTTT. This encodes CASSFGRANTGELFF. The genes are TRBV5-1 and TRBJ2-2, with TRBD1 as a possible D gene (5 bases). The CDR3 runs 15 residues. V lost 2 bases and J lost 0, with 8 bases in between. Germline V gene data show CDR1 as SGHRS and CDR2 as YFSETQ.